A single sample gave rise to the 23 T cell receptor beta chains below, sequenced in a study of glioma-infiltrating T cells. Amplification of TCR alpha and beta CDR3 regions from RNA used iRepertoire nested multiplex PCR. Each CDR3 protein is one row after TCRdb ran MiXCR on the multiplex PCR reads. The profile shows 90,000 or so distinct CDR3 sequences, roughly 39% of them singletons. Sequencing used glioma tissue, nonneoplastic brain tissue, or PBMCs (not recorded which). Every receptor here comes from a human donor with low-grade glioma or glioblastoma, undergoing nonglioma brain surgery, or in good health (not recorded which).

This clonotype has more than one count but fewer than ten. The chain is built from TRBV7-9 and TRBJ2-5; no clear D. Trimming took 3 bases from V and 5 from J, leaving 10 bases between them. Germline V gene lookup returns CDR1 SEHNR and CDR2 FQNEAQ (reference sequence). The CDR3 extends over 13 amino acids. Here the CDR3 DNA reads TGTGCCAGCAGCTTCGGTCGTGGGGAGACCCAGTACTTC. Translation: CASSFGRGETQYF.

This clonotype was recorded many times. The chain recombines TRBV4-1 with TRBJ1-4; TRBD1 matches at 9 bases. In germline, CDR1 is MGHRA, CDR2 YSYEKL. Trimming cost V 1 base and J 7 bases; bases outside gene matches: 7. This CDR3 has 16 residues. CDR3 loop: CASSQATGTGLEKLFF. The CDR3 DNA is TGCGCCAGCAGCCAAGCGACCGGGACAGGGCTTGAAAAACTGTTTTTT.

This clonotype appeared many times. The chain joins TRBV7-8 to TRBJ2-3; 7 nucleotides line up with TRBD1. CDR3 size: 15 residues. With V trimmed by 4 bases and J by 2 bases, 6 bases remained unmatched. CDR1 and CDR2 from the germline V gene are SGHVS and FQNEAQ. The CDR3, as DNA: TGTGCCAGCAGCTACAGGGACAGCTTCACAGATACGCAGTATTTT. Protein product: CASSYRDSFTDTQYF.

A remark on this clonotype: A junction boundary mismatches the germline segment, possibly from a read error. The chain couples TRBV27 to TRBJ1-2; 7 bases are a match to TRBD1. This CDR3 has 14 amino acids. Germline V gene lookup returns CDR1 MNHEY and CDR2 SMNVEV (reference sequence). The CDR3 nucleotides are TGTGCCTGCAGTCTACAGGGGCAACCCTATGGCTACACCTTC. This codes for CACSLQGQPYGYTF.

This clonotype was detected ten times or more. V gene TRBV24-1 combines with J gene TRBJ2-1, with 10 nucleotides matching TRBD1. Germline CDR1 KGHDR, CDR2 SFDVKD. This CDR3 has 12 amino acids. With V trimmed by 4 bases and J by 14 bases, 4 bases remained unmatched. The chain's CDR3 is CATSDRDRGEFF. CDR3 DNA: TGTGCCACCAGTGACAGGGACAGGGGTGAGTTCTTC.

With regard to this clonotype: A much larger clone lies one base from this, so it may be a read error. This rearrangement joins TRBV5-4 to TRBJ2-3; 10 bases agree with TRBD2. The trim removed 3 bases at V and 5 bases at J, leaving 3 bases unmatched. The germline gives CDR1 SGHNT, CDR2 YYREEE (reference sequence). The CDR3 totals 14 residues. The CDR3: CASSSGLARDTQYF. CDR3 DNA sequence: TGTGCCAGCAGCTCGGGACTAGCGCGAGATACGCAGTATTTT. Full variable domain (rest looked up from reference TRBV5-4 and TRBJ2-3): ETGVTQSPTHLIKTRGQQVTLRCSSQSGHNTVSWYQQALGQGPQFIFQYYREEENGRGNFPPRFSGLQFPNYSSELNVNALELDDSALYLCASSSGLARDTQYFGPGTRLTVL.

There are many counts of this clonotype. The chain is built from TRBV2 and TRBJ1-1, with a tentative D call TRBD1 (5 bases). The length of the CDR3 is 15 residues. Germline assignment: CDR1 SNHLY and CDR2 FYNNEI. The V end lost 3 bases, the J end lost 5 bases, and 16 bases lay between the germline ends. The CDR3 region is CASSELRVEITEAFF. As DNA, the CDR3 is TGTGCCAGCAGTGAGCTCAGGGTAGAGATTACTGAAGCTTTCTTT.

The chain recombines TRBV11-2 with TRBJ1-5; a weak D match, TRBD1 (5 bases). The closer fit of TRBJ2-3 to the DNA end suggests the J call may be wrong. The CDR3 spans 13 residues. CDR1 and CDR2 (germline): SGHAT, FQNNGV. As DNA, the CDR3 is TGTGCCAGCCTATTGGGGCGCGTAGGTACGCAGTATTTT. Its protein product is CASLLGRVGTQYF.

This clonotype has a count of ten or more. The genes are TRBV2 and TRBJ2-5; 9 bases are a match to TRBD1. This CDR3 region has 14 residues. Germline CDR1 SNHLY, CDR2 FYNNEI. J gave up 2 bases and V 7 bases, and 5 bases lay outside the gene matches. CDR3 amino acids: CASMRTGVQETQYF. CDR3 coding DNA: TGTGCCAGCATGAGGACAGGGGTACAAGAGACCCAGTACTTC.

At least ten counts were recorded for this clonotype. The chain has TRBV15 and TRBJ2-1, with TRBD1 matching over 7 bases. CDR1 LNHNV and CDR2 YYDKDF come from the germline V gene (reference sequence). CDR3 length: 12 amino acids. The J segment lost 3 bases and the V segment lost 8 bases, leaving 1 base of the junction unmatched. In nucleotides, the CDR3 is TGTGCCACCGGGACAGACTACAATGAGCAGTTCTTC. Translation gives CATGTDYNEQFF.

The chain's CDR3 is CASSQEGGGGNTIYF. For the CDR3, the DNA is TGCGCCAGCAGCCAAGAGGGAGGAGGAGGAAACACCATATATTTT. This rearrangement joins TRBV4-1 to TRBJ1-3; D gene uncertain. This CDR3 spans 15 amino acids. CDR1 MGHRA and CDR2 YSYEKL come from the germline V gene. The V end lost 0 bases, the J end lost 4 bases, and 10 bases lay between the germline ends.

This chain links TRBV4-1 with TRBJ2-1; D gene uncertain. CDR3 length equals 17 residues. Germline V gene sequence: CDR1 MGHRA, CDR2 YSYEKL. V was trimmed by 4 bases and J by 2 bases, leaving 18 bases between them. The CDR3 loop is CASSLQGSGETYNEQFF. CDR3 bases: TGCGCCAGCAGCCTCCAAGGCTCAGGCGAGACCTACAATGAGCAGTTCTTC.

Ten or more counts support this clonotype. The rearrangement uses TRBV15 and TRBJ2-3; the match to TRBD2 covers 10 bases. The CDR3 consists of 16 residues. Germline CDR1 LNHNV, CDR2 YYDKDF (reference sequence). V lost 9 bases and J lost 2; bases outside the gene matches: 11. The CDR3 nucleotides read TGTGCCACTAAACTATTCGGACTAGCGGACACAGATACGCAGTATTTT. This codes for CATKLFGLADTDTQYF.

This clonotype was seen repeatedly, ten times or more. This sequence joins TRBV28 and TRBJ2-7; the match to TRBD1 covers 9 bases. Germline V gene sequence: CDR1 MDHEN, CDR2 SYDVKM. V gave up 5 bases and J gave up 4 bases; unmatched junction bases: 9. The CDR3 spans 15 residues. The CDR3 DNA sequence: TGTGCCAGCAGTCTCACCGGGACAGGGAGATACGAGCAGTACTTC. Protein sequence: CASSLTGTGRYEQYF.

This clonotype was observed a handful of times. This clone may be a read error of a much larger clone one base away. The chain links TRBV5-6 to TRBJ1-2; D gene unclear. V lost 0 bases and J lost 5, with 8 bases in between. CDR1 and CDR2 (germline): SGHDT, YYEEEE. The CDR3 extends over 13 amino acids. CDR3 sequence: CASSLDRAYGYTF. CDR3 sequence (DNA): TGTGCCAGCAGCTTGGATCGGGCGTATGGCTACACCTTC. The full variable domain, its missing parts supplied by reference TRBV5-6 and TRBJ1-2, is DAGVTQSPTHLIKTRGQQVTLRCSPKSGHDTVSWYQQALGQGPQFIFQYYEEEERQRGNFPDRFSGHQFPNYSSELNVNALLLGDSALYLCASSLDRAYGYTFGSGTRLTVV.

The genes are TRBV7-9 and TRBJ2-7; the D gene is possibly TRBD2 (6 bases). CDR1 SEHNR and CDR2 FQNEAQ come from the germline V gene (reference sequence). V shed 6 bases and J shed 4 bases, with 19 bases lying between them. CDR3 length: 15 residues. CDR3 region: CASRGGTGAPYEQYF. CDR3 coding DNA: TGTGCCAGCAGGGGAGGCACGGGAGCGCCTTACGAGCAGTACTTC.

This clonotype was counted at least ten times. This CDR3 is CASSYDWRSYEQYF. DNA for the CDR3: TGTGCCAGCAGTTACGACTGGAGATCCTACGAGCAGTACTTC. The V gene is TRBV6-1, the J gene TRBJ2-7; D call uncertain. The CDR3 runs to 14 residues. The germline CDR1 and CDR2 sequences are MNHNS and SASEGT. The V end was cut by 5 bases, the J end by 1 base, with 12 bases between.

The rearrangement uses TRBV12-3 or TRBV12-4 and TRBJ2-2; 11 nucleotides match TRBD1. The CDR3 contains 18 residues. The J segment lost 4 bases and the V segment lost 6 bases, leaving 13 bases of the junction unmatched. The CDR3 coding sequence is TGTGCCAGCAGCCCCGGCCGGGACAGGGGGAAGGGCACCGGGGAGCTGTTTTTT. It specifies CASSPGRDRGKGTGELFF.

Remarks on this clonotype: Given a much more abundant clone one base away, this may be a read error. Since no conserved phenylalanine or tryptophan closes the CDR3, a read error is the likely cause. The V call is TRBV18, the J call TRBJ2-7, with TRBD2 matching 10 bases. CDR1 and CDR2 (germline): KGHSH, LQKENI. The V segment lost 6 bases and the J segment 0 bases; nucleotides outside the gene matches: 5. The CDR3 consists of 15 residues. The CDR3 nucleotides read TGTGCCAGCTCCCAAGCGGGAGGGATCTCCTACGAGCAGTACCTC. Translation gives CASSQAGGISYEQYL.

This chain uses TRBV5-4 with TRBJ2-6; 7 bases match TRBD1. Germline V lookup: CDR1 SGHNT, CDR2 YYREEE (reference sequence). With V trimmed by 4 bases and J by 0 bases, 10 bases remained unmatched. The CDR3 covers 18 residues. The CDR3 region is CASSAPTGFGSGANVLTF. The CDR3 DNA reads TGTGCCAGCAGCGCCCCGACAGGGTTTGGCTCTGGGGCCAACGTCCTGACTTTC.

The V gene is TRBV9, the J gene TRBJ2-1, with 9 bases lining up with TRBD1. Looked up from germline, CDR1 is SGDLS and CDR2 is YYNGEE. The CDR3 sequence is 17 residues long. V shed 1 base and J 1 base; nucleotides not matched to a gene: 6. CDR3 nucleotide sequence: TGTGCCAGCAGCGTATCCGGGACAGGGTGGTCCTACAATGAGCAGTTCTTC. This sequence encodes CASSVSGTGWSYNEQFF.

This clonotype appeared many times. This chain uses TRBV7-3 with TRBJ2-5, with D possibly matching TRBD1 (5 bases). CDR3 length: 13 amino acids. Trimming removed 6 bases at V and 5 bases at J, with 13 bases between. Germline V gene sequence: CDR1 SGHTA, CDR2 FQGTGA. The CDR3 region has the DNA TGTGCCAGCAGTAAGGGGTCCGGGGAGACCCAGTACTTC. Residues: CASSKGSGETQYF.

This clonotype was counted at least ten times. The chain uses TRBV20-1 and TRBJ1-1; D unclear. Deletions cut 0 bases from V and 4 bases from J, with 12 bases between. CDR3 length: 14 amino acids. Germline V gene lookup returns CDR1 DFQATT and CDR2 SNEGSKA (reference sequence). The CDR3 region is CSAREGTGVTEAFF. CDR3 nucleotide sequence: TGCAGTGCTAGAGAGGGAACCGGGGTCACTGAAGCTTTCTTT.